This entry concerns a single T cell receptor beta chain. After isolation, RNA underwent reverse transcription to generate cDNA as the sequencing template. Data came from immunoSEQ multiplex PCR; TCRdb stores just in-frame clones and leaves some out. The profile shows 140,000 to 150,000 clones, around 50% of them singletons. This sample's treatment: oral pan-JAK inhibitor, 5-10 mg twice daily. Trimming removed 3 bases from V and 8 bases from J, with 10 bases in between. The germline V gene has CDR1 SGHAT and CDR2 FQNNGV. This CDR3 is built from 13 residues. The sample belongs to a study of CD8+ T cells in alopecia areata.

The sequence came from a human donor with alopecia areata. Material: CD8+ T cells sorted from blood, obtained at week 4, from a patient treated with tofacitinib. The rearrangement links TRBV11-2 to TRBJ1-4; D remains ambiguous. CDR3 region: CASSLGVPEKLFF. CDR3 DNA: TGTGCCAGCAGCTTGGGAGTGCCGGAAAAACTGTTTTTT.